This T cell receptor (beta chain) was recorded in a study of T cells in Graves' hyperthyroidism and ophthalmopathy. Per the germline V gene, CDR1 is MDHEN and CDR2 is SYDVKM. V dropped 10 bases and J dropped 7 bases, with 13 bases sitting between them. The CDR3 loop spans 12 amino acids. Hyperthyroidism of Graves' type that showed no ophthalmopathy progression within 18 months was stable. Not enrolled were patients with uncontrolled infection, other autoimmune disease, pregnancy or lactation. Researchers took RNA transcripts and amplified the TCR beta CDR3 regions from them. Initially, a first-round RT-PCR of the TCR CDR3 employed the HTBI primer set. TCRdb ran MiXCR on the multiplex PCR reads and lists one entry per CDR3 protein. Among some 400,000 distinct CDR3 sequences listed, 11% to 15% were seen once.

The clonotype comes from a woman aged 60-75 years with Graves' hyperthyroidism. V and J are TRBV28 and TRBJ1-4; D may be TRBD1 (6 bases). The specimen sequenced was blood. The CDR3 loop is CATQGLGEKLFF. As DNA, the CDR3 is TGTGCCACCCAGGGGTTGGGTGAAAAACTGTTTTTT.